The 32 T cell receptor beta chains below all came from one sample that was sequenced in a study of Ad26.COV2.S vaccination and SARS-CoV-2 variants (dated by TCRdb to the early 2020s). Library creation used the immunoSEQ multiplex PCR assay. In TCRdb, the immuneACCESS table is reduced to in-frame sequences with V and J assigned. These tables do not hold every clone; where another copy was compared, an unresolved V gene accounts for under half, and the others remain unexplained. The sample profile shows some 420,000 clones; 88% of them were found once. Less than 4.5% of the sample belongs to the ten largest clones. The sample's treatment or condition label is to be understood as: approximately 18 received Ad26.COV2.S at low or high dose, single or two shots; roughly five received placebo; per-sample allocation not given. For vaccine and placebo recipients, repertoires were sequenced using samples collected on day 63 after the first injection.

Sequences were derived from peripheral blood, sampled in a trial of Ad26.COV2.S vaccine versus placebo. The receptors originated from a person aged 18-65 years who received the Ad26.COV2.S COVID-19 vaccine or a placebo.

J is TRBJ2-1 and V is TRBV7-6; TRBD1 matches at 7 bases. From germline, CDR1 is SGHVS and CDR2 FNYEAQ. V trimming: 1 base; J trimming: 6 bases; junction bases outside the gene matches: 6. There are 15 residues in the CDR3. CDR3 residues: CASSLVGTEGNEQFF. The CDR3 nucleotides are TGTGCCAGCAGCTTAGTCGGGACAGAAGGCAATGAGCAGTTCTTC.

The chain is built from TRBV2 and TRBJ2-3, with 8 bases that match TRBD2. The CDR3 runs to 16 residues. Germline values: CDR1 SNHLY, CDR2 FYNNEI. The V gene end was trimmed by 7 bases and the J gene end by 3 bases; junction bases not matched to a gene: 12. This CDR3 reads CASNYRTSPGTDTQYF. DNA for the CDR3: TGTGCCAGCAATTATAGGACTAGCCCTGGAACAGATACGCAGTATTTT.

The CDR3 region has the DNA TGTGCCAGCAGCCAGGGGGGGAATGGCTACACCTTC. Protein: CASSQGGNGYTF. The V call is TRBV7-9, the J call TRBJ1-2, with 7 bases matching TRBD1. The germline gives CDR1 SEHNR, CDR2 FQNEAQ (reference sequence). V dropped 5 bases and J dropped 6; count of bases not matched to a gene: 3. The CDR3 spans 12 residues.

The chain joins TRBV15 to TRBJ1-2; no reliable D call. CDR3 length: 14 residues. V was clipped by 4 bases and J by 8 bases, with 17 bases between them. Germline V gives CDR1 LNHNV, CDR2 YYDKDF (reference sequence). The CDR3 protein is CATSKSVVEWGYTF. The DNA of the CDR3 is TGTGCCACCAGCAAGTCGGTCGTAGAATGGGGCTACACCTTC. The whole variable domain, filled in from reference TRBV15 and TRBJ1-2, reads DAMVIQNPRYQVTQFGKPVTLSCSQTLNHNVMYWYQQKSSQAPKLLFHYYDKDFNNEADTPDNFQSRRPNTSFCFLDIRSPGLGDTAMYLCATSKSVVEWGYTFGSGTRLTVV.

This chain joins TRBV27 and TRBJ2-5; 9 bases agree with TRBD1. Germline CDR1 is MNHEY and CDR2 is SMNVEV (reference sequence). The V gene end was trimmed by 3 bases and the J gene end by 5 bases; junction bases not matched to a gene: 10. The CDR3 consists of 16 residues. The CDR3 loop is CASSLGPYRGQETQYF. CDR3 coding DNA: TGTGCCAGCAGTTTGGGCCCGTACAGGGGGCAGGAGACCCAGTACTTC.

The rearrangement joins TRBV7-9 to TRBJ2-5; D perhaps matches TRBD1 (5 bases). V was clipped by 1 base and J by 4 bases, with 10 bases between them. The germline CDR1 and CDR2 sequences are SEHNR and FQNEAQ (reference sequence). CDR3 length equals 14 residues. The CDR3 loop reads CASSLVPGRETQYF. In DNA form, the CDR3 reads TGTGCCAGCAGCTTAGTGCCAGGGCGAGAGACCCAGTACTTC.

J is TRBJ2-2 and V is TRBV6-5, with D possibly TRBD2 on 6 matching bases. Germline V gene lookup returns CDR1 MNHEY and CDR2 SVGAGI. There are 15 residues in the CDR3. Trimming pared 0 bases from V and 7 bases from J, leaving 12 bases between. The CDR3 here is CASSYSMGGDGELFF. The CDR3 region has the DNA TGTGCCAGCAGTTACTCGATGGGGGGTGACGGGGAGCTGTTTTTT.

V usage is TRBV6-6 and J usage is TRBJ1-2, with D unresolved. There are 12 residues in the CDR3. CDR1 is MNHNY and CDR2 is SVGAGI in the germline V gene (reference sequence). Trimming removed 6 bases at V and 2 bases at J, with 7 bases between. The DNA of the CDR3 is TGTGCCAGCAGAGGCGGCAACTATGGCTACACCTTC. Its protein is CASRGGNYGYTF.

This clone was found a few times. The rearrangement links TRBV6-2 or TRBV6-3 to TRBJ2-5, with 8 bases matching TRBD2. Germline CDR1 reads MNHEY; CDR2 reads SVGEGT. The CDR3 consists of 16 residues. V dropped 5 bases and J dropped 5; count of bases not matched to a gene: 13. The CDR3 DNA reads TGTGCCAGCAGTACCCGAGAAGCGGGGGCCGGGGAGACCCAGTACTTC. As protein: CASSTREAGAGETQYF.

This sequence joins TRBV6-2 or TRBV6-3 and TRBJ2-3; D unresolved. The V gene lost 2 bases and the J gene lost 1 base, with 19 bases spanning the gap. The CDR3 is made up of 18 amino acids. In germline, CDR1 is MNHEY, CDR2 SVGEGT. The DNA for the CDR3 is TGTGCCAGCAGTTACGGGGATCGGTCCCTCCCCCGCACAGATACGCAGTATTTT. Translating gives CASSYGDRSLPRTDTQYF.

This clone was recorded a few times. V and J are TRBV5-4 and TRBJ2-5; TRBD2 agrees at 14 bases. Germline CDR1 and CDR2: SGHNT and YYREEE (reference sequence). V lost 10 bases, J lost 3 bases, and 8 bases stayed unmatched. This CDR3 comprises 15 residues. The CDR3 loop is CASTRGLAGEETQYF. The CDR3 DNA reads TGTGCCTCTACAAGGGGACTAGCGGGGGAAGAGACCCAGTACTTC.

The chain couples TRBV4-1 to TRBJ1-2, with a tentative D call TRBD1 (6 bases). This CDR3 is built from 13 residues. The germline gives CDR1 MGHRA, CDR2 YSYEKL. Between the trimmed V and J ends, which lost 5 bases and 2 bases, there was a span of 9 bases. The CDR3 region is CASSATGNYGYTF. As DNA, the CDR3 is TGCGCCAGCAGCGCAACAGGGAACTATGGCTACACCTTC.

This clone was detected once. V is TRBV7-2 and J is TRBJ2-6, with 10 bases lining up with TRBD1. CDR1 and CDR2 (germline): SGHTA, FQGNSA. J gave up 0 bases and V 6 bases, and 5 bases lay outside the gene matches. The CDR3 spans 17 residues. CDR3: CASRGQGTFSGANVLTF. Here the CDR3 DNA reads TGTGCCAGCAGGGGACAGGGGACCTTCTCTGGGGCCAACGTCCTGACTTTC.

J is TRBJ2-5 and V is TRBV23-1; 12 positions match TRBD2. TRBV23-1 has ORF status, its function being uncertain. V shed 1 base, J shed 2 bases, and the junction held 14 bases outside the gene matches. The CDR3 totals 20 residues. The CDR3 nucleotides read TGCGCCAGCAGTCAATTAAAACAGGTACGGACTAGCGGGGAGCAAGAGACCCAGTACTTC. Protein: CASSQLKQVRTSGEQETQYF.

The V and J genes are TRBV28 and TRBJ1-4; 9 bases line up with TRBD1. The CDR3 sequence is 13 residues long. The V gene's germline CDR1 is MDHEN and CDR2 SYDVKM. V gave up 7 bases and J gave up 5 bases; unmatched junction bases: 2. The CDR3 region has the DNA TGTGCCAGCAAGGGGACAGGGAATGAAAAACTGTTTTTT. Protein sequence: CASKGTGNEKLFF.

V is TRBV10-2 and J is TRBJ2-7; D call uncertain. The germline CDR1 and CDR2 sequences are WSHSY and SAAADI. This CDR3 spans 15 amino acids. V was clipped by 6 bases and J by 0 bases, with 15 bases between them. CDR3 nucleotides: TGCGCCAGCAGGGCCTCTTGGCGAAGCTCCTACGAGCAGTACTTC. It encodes CASRASWRSSYEQYF.

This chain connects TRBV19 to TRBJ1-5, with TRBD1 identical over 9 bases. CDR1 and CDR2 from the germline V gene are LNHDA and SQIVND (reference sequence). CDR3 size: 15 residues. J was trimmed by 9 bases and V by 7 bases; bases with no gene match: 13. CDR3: CASTPGTGRRRPQHF. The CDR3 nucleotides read TGTGCCAGTACCCCCGGGACAGGGCGCAGAAGGCCCCAGCATTTT.

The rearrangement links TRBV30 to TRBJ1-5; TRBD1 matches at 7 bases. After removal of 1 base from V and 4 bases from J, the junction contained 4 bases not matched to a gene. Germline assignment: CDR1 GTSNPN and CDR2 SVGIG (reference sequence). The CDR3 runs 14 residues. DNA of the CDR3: TGTGCCTGGAGTGGAGGGGGCTTTAATCAGCCCCAGCATTTT. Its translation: CAWSGGGFNQPQHF.

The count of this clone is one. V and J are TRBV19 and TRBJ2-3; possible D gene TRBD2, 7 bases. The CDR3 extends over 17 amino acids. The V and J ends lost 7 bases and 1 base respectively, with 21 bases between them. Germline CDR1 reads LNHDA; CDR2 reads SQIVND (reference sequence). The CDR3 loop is CASNLPGRGEGTDTQYF. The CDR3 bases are TGTGCCAGTAATCTCCCGGGGAGGGGGGAAGGCACAGATACGCAGTATTTT.

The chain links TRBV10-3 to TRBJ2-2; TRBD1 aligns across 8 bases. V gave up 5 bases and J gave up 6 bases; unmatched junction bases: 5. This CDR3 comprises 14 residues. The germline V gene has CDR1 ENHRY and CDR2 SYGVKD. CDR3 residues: CAISQGASAGELFF. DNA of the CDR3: TGTGCCATCAGTCAGGGGGCGAGCGCCGGGGAGCTGTTTTTT.

As DNA, the CDR3 is TGTGCCAGCAGCGCCGACTCCGGACTCAAACCGTACAATGAGCAGTTCTTC. Translated: CASSADSGLKPYNEQFF. The chain has TRBV9 and TRBJ2-1; maybe TRBD2 (5 bases). The ends were cut back, 3 bases at V and 4 bases at J, with 20 bases in the middle. Germline CDR1 reads SGDLS; CDR2 reads YYNGEE. The CDR3 runs 17 residues.

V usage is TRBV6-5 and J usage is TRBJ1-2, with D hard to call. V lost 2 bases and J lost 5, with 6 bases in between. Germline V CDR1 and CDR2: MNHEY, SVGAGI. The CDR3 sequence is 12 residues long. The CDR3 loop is CASSYQGYGYTF. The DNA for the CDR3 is TGTGCCAGCAGTTACCAAGGGTATGGCTACACCTTC.

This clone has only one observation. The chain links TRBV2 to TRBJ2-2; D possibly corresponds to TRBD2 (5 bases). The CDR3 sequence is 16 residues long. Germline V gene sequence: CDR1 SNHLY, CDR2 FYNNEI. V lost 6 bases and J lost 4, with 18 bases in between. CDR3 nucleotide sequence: TGTGCCAGCAGGCAAGACATGGAAGGGAGCACCGGGGAGCTGTTTTTT. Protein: CASRQDMEGSTGELFF.

This CDR3 reads CASSLGGTGNNEQYF. In DNA form, the CDR3 reads TGTGCCAGCAGCTTAGGCGGGACAGGGAACAACGAGCAGTACTTC. This chain connects TRBV7-9 to TRBJ2-7; 9 bases fit TRBD1. J lost 5 bases, V lost 1 base, and 6 bases had no gene match. CDR1 and CDR2 from the germline V gene are SEHNR and FQNEAQ (reference sequence). The CDR3 is 15 residues long. Supplemented by reference TRBV7-9 and TRBJ2-7, the full variable domain reads DTGVSQNPRHKITKRGQNVTFRCDPISEHNRLYWYRQTLGQGPEFLTYFQNEAQLEKSRLLSDRFSAERPKGSFSTLEIQRTEQGDSAMYLCASSLGGTGNNEQYFGPGTRLTVT.

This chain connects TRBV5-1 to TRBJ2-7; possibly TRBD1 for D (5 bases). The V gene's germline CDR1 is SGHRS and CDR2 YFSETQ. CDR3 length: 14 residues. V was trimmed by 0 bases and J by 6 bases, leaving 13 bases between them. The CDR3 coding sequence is TGCGCCAGCAGCTTGGAGGGAACAGGTCGCGAGCAGTACTTC. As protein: CASSLEGTGREQYF.

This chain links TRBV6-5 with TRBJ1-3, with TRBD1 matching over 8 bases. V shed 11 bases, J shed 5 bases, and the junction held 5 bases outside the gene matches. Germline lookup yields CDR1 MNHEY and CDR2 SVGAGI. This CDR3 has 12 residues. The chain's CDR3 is CAGRTGRNTIYF. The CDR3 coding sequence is TGTGCCGGAAGGACAGGGAGAAACACCATATATTTT.

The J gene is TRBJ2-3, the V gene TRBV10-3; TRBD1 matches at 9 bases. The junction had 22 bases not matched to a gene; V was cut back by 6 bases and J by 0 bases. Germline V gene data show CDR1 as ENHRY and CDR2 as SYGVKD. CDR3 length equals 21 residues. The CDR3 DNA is TGTGCCATCAGAAGTTACCGGACAGGGGATAGTTCTTTGTCTAGCACAGATACGCAGTATTTT. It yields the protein CAIRSYRTGDSSLSSTDTQYF.

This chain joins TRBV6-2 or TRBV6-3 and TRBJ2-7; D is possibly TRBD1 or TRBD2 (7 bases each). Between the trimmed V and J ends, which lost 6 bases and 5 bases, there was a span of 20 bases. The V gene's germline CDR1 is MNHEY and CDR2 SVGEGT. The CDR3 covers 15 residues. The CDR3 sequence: CASSSPGGARNEQYF. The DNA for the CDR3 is TGTGCCAGCAGCTCCCCAGGGGGGGCCCGGAACGAGCAGTACTTC.

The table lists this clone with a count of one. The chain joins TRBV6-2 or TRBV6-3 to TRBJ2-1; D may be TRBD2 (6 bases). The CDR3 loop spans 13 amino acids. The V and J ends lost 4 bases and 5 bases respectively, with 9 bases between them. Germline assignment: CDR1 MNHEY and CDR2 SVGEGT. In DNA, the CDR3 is TGTGCCAGCAGTTTTCCGGGAGACAATGAGCAGTTCTTC. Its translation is CASSFPGDNEQFF.

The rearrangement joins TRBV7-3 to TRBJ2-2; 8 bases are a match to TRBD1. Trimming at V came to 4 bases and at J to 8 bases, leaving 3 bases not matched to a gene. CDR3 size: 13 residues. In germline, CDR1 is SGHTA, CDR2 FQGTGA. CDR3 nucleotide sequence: TGTGCCAGCAGCTCGACAGGGGTGGGGGAGCTGTTTTTT. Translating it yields CASSSTGVGELFF.

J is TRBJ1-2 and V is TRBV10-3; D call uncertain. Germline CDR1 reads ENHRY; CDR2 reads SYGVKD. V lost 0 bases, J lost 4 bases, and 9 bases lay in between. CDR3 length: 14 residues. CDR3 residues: CAISESKWGYGYTF. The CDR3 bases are TGTGCCATCAGTGAGTCGAAGTGGGGCTATGGCTACACCTTC.

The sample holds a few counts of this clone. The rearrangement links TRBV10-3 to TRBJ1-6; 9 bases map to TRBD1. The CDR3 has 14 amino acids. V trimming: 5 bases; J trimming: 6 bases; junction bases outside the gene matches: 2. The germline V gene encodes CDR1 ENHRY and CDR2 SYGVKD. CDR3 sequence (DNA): TGTGCCATCAGTCGGGACAGGGCTAATTCACCCCTCCACTTT. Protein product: CAISRDRANSPLHF.